The 4 T cell receptor beta chains presented below share a single source sample, sequenced in a study of siplizumab effects on memory and regulatory T cells. Here immunoSEQ multiplex PCR was the method, and the copy in TCRdb shows in-frame clones only, minus some. Counted here are approximately 50,000 clones, about 94% occurring once; the ten biggest clones make up about a sixth. Input material: CD8+ T cells sorted from blood. All receptors derive from a human donor in good health.

This chain uses TRBV29-1 with TRBJ1-1, with no clear D. The CDR3 consists of 11 residues. Looked up from germline, CDR1 is SQVTM and CDR2 is ANQGSEA. The V end lost 5 bases, the J end lost 1 base, and 5 bases lay between the germline ends. The CDR3 reads CSVRQNTEAFF. The DNA for the CDR3 is TGCAGCGTTCGACAGAACACTGAAGCTTTCTTT.

The V and J genes are TRBV11-2 and TRBJ2-3; no clear D gene. The CDR3 length is 17 residues. The germline V gene encodes CDR1 SGHAT and CDR2 FQNNGV. V lost 1 base to trimming and J lost 2 bases, with 16 bases between them. The CDR3 DNA sequence: TGTGCCAGCAGCTTAGGCCGAATTGCGGCTGACACAGATACGCAGTATTTT. Amino acids: CASSLGRIAADTDTQYF.

The rearrangement joins TRBV19 to TRBJ2-3, with D tentatively TRBD2 (5 bases). CDR3 length equals 12 residues. The germline V gene has CDR1 LNHDA and CDR2 SQIVND (reference sequence). V lost 7 bases to trimming and J lost 6 bases, with 11 bases between them. CDR3 DNA: TGTGCCAGTACCATGGACTTTGATACGCAGTATTTT. It is translated as CASTMDFDTQYF.

The chain has TRBV27 and TRBJ1-5, with D unclear. This CDR3 is 12 amino acids long. Germline lookup yields CDR1 MNHEY and CDR2 SMNVEV (reference sequence). Trimming cost V 3 bases and J 0 bases, with 0 bases left between them. The CDR3 is CASSFSNQPQHF. DNA of the CDR3: TGTGCCAGCAGTTTTAGCAATCAGCCCCAGCATTTT.